This TCR beta chain was found in a study of OX40 agonist ivuxolimab in advanced cancers. Broadly, across the study: Ivuxolimab, which targeted the costimulatory receptor OX40 (CD134), was an agonistic, fully human IgG2 monoclonal antibody. Peripheral TCRbeta sequencing aimed to test whether ivuxolimab altered TCR sequence diversity and caused clonal T-cell expansion. Of the approximately 54 patients in dose escalation, some 20 had hepatocellular carcinoma, some 15 had melanoma, 9 had renal cell carcinoma and 9 had head and neck cancer. The paper covers the monotherapy dose-escalation part of the phase I ivuxolimab trial, which included N ≈ 50 patients. Intravenous ivuxolimab was administered to patients every 2 weeks at six dose levels: 0.01, 0.1, 0.3, 1.5, 3 and 10 mg/kg. The dose-escalation cohort was around 84% male with a mean age of approximately 59 years, ranging from roughly 23 to 90. Three dose-escalation patients achieved partial responses, one with hepatocellular carcinoma and two with cutaneous melanoma. Patients were allowed to have had prior anti-PD-1, anti-PD-L1 or anti-CTLA-4 therapy, and around 40% of the dose-escalation patients had previously received checkpoint inhibitors. Study-wide findings and limitations: At doses of 0.1 to 3.0 mg/kg, clonal expansion of both CD4+ and CD8+ T cells in blood was seen between baseline and week 6. Low levels of normalized T-cell clonal expansion were also seen in some patients who did not respond. Which antigens the clonally expanded peripheral T cells were specific for was not determined. After ivuxolimab, expanded clones were on average more numerous among CD8+ T cells than among CD4+ T cells. In the 0.1-3.0 mg/kg groups, partial responders were among the patients with the lowest normalized peripheral clonal expansion, particularly in CD8+ T cells.

The CDR3 covers 13 residues, taking in both the cysteine and the phenylalanine. Only CDR3 DNA remains: 39 bases, in frame from the first base. A distance of 6 bases separates the germline ends of V and J, which lose 2 bases and 4 bases respectively. CDR1 and CDR2 (SGDLS, YYNGEE) derive from the germline V gene. Genomic DNA was extracted from sorted cells for sequencing of the TCRbeta CDR3 region. The immunoSEQ Assay was used for sequencing of TCRbeta CDR3 regions. TCRdb retrieved this table from immuneACCESS and kept in-frame rearrangements only. Not all clones are present; in checked studies, unresolved V genes account for under half, and no reason is known for the remainder. The sample has about 62,000 clones on record, 85% of them singletons. 3% to 4.5% of the sample lies in the top ten. Remarks on this clone: The antigen it binds to is not known. Base qualities are not at hand, and no much larger clone is one base apart.

The trial excluded patients who had a history of autoimmune disease or who were on systemic immunosuppression. In every dose cohort, peripheral blood was drawn for TCR sequencing at baseline, cycle 4 day 1, and cycle 7 day 1. The samples were taken from a phase I, first-in-human, multicenter, open-label dose-escalation trial of ivuxolimab. The trial enrolled adults with locally advanced or metastatic head and neck squamous cell, hepatocellular, melanoma or renal cell carcinoma. Before TCR sequencing, CD4+ T cells and CD8+ T cells were sorted from peripheral blood as separate populations. The chain couples TRBV9 to TRBJ2-2; the D segment cannot be called with confidence. Sequencing used CD4+ or CD8+ T cells sorted from blood, obtained in a trial of the OX40 agonist ivuxolimab. The TCR comes from an adult with an advanced solid tumor such as melanoma, head and neck, liver or kidney cancer. The CDR3 protein: CASSVDGTGELFF. DNA sequence: TGTGCCAGCAGCGTCGACGGCACCGGGGAGCTGTTTTTT.